The TCR beta chain described here comes from a study of graft-versus-host responses after intestinal transplantation. Turning to the study itself: Tacrolimus plus steroids were given to all recipients for approximately 3 years, preceded by anti-thymocyte globulin induction.

This CDR3 is built from 11 residues. Germline V gene sequence: CDR1 SGHDT, CDR2 YYEEEE. The V end lost 5 bases, the J end lost 2 bases, and 5 bases lay between the germline ends. Profiled with immunoSEQ multiplex PCR; TCRdb holds only in-frame clones, not every one. The table includes about 110,000 clones, about 94% detected once. This clone came up a few times. The antigen remains undetermined. This clonotype was sampled from a human donor who received an intestinal transplant. V is TRBV5-6 and J is TRBJ2-7, with D uncertain. The sample here was unstimulated CD8+ T cells sorted from spleen or lymph node cells, taken before intestinal transplant. CDR3 residues: CASSITYEQYF. In DNA, the CDR3 is TGTGCCAGCAGTATTACCTACGAGCAGTACTTC. Together with reference TRBV5-6 and TRBJ2-7, the CDR3 gives the full variable domain: DAGVTQSPTHLIKTRGQQVTLRCSPKSGHDTVSWYQQALGQGPQFIFQYYEEEERQRGNFPDRFSGHQFPNYSSELNVNALLLGDSALYLCASSITYEQYFGPGTRLTVT.